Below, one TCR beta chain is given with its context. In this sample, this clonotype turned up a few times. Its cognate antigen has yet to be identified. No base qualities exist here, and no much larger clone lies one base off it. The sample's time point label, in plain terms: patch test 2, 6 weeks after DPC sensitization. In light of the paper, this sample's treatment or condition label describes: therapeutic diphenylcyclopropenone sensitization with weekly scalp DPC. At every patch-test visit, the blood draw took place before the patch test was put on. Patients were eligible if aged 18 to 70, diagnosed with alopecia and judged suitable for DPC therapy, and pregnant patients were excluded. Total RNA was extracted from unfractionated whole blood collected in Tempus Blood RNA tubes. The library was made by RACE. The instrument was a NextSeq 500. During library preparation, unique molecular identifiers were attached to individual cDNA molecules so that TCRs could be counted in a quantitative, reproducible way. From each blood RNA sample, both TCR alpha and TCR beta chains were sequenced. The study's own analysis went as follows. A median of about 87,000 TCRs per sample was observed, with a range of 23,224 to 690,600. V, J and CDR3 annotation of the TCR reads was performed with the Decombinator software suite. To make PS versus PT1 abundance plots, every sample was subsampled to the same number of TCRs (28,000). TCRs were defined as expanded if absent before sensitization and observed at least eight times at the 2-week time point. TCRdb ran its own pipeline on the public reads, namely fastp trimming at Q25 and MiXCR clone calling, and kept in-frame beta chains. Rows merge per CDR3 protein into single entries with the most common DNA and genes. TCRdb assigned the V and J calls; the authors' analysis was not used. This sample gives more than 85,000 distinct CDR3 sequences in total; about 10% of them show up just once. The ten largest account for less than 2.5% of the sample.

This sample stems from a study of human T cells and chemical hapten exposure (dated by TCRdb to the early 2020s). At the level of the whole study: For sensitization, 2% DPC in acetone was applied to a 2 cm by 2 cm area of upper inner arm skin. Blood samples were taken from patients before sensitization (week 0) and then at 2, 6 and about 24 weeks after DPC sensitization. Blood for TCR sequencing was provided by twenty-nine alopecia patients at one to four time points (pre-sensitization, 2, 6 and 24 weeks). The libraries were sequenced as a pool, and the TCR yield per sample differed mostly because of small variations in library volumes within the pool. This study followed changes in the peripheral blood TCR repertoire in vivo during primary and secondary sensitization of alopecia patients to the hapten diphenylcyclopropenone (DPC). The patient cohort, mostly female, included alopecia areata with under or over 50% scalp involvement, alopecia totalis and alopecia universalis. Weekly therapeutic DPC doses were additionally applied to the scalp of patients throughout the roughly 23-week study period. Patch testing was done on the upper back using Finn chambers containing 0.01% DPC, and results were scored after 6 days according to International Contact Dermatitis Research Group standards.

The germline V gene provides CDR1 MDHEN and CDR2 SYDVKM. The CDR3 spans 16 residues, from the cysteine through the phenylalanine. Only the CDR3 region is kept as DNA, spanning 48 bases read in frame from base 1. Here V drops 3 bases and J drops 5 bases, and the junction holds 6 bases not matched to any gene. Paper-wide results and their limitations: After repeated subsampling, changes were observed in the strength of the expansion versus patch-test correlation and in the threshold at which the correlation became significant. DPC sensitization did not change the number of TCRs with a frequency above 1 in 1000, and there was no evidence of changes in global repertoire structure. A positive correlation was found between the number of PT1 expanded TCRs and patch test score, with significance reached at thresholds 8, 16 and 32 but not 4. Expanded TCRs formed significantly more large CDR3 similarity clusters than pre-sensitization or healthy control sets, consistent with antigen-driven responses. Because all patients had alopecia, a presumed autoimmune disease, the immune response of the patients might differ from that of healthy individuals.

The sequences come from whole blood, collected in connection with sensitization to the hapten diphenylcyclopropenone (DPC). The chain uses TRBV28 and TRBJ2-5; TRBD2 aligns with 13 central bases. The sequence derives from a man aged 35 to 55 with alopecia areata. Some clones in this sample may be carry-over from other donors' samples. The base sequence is TGTGCCAGCAGTTTCACTAGCGGGAGGGCCTTTGAGACCCAGTACTTC. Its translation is CASSFTSGRAFETQYF.